These 16 T cell receptor beta chains share one sample of origin, sequenced in a study of blood T cells in healthy people across ages. With a J-beta primer mix and a sample-barcoded 5' primer, a second PCR ran about 6 to 11 cycles. Each CDR3 protein is one row after TCRdb ran MiXCR on the 5' RACE reads. Counted here are 920,000 or so distinct CDR3 sequences, less than 50% occurring once; the ten biggest clones make up 15% to 20%. Sequencing was done on a sample of blood. These receptors were collected from a woman aged 60-75 years in good health.

This clonotype showed up many times. The CDR3 reads CSVEGLSGRADNEQFF. The DNA for the CDR3 is TGCAGCGTTGAAGGCCTTAGCGGGAGGGCCGACAATGAGCAGTTCTTC. The chain couples TRBV29-1 to TRBJ2-1; TRBD2 matches 11 bases. From germline, CDR1 is SQVTM and CDR2 ANQGSEA. This CDR3 has 16 residues. The junction had 7 bases not matched to a gene; V was cut back by 1 base and J by 5 bases.

The sample holds a few counts of this clonotype. V usage is TRBV7-9 and J usage is TRBJ2-7; tentatively, D is TRBD1 (6 bases). CDR3 length equals 15 residues. Germline V gene data show CDR1 as SEHNR and CDR2 as FQNEAQ (reference sequence). V was cut by 3 bases and J by 2 bases, with 14 bases left in between. CDR3 coding DNA: TGTGCCAGCAGCTTGGAGACAGGAGGAACCTACGAGCAGTACTTC. It codes for CASSLETGGTYEQYF.

This clonotype was seen more than once but under ten times. The chain uses TRBV5-5 and TRBJ2-3; TRBD2 matches at 8 bases. Per the germline V gene, CDR1 is SGHKS and CDR2 is YYEKEE (reference sequence). J gave up 6 bases and V 0 bases, and 6 bases lay outside the gene matches. The CDR3 has 15 amino acids. The CDR3 sequence is CASSLAGGPFDTQYF. In nucleotides, the CDR3 is TGTGCCAGCAGCTTGGCGGGAGGGCCCTTCGATACGCAGTATTTT. Full variable domain (remainder filled in from reference TRBV5-5 and TRBJ2-3): DAGVTQSPTHLIKTRGQQVTLRCSPISGHKSVSWYQQVLGQGPQFIFQYYEKEERGRGNFPDRFSARQFPNYSSELNVNALLLGDSALYLCASSLAGGPFDTQYFGPGTRLTVL.

V is TRBV7-9 and J is TRBJ1-4; D gene unclear. Trimming pared 2 bases from V and 0 bases from J, leaving 10 bases between. There are 16 residues in the CDR3. Germline V gene lookup returns CDR1 SEHNR and CDR2 FQNEAQ (reference sequence). CDR3 sequence (DNA): TGTGCCAGCAGCTTATCGGCCTCAGCAACTAATGAAAAACTGTTTTTT. It is translated as CASSLSASATNEKLFF.

Only one count was recorded for this clonotype. DNA for the CDR3: TGTGCCAGCAGTTTATTAGCTGTAGATACGCAGTATTTT. It specifies CASSLLAVDTQYF. This chain links TRBV27 with TRBJ2-3; D is unclear. V lost 1 base and J lost 5, with 7 bases in between. Germline-derived CDR1 and CDR2 are MNHEY and SMNVEV (reference sequence). The CDR3 runs to 13 residues.

A single count supports this clonotype. This sequence joins TRBV5-1 and TRBJ2-7; perhaps D is TRBD1 or TRBD2 (5 bases each). V was trimmed by 4 bases and J by 7 bases, leaving 15 bases between them. The CDR3 covers 13 residues. Germline V gives CDR1 SGHRS, CDR2 YFSETQ. CDR3 nucleotides: TGCGCCAGCAGCCCGGGACCCCGCAATGAGCAGTACTTC. Its translation is CASSPGPRNEQYF.

The chain combines TRBV27 with TRBJ2-3; TRBD2 aligns across 13 bases. The CDR3 runs 16 residues. The germline V gene has CDR1 MNHEY and CDR2 SMNVEV (reference sequence). V trimming: 2 bases; J trimming: 10 bases; junction bases outside the gene matches: 9. As DNA, the CDR3 is TGTGCCAGCAGTTTACGACGGACTAGCGGGAGAACTGCGCAGTATTTT. Translated, it gives CASSLRRTSGRTAQYF.

This clonotype was found many times. This chain connects TRBV27 to TRBJ2-7, with TRBD1 identical over 9 bases. The J call may be mistaken, given a closer DNA end match to TRBJ2-5. Per the germline V gene, CDR1 is MNHEY and CDR2 is SMNVEV (reference sequence). The CDR3 is made up of 16 amino acids. DNA of the CDR3: TGTGCCAGCACTTCCGGGCGGTACAGGGGGCCGGGGACCCAGTACTTC. Amino acid sequence: CASTSGRYRGPGTQYF.

This clonotype was picked up one time. This rearrangement joins TRBV9 to TRBJ2-1; tentatively, D is TRBD2 (5 bases). The CDR3 is 13 amino acids. Trimming left V 6 bases short and J 9 bases short, with 16 bases between. The V gene's germline CDR1 is SGDLS and CDR2 YYNGEE. CDR3 sequence (DNA): TGTGCCAGCACTGGGAGAGGCGGTATTGAGCAGTTCTTC. It yields the protein CASTGRGGIEQFF.

V usage is TRBV29-1 and J usage is TRBJ1-2, with D perhaps matching TRBD1 (6 bases). CDR1 is SQVTM and CDR2 is ANQGSEA in the germline V gene. The CDR3 is 13 residues long. V lost 3 bases, J lost 4 bases, and 12 bases lay in between. The CDR3 here is CSVDATGGYGYTF. CDR3 nucleotides: TGCAGCGTTGATGCGACAGGAGGCTATGGCTACACCTTC.

This sequence joins TRBV7-3 and TRBJ1-2; maybe TRBD1 (6 bases). Trimming took off 3 bases at V and 6 bases at J, with 11 bases between the two ends. CDR1 is SGHTA and CDR2 is FQGTGA in the germline V gene. This CDR3 is 13 amino acids long. CDR3 in amino acids: CASSFVGGDGYTF. The CDR3 nucleotides are TGTGCCAGCAGCTTCGTAGGGGGAGATGGCTACACCTTC.

This chain links TRBV28 with TRBJ1-2; 7 bases are shared with TRBD1. Looked up from germline, CDR1 is MDHEN and CDR2 is SYDVKM. The junction had 11 bases not matched to a gene; V was cut back by 5 bases and J by 8 bases. The CDR3 spans 14 residues. The CDR3 nucleotides read TGTGCCAGCAGTCCTCCTACAGGGGTTGGCGGCTACACCTTC. Amino acids: CASSPPTGVGGYTF.

This chain links TRBV7-2 with TRBJ2-5, with D tentatively TRBD2 (6 bases). TRBJ2-7 explains the end of the DNA better; the J call may be wrong. The CDR3 has 16 residues. CDR1 and CDR2 from the germline V gene are SGHTA and FQGNSA. CDR3 loop: CASSLVTGLLPSEQYF. CDR3 coding DNA: TGTGCCAGCAGCTTAGTTACGGGACTCCTCCCATCCGAGCAGTACTTC.

With respect to this clonotype: At one boundary the junction diverges from the germline segment, which might be a read error. The V gene is TRBV7-6, the J gene TRBJ2-7; TRBD2 aligns across 11 bases. The CDR3 has 15 residues. The V gene's germline CDR1 is SGHVS and CDR2 FNYEAQ. This CDR3 reads CAGSSLLAGESEQYF. In DNA form, the CDR3 reads TGTGCCGGCAGCTCCCTACTAGCGGGAGAAAGCGAGCAGTACTTC.

This clonotype appeared a single time. The J gene is TRBJ2-1, the V gene TRBV3-1, with 11 bases fitting TRBD1. The V and J ends lost 4 bases and 4 bases, in that order; junction bases with no gene match: 6. The CDR3 consists of 16 residues. Per the germline V gene, CDR1 is LGHDT and CDR2 is YNNKEL (reference sequence). CDR3 protein: CASSPRDRGIYNEQFF. The DNA of the CDR3 is TGTGCCAGCAGCCCCCGGGACAGGGGGATTTACAATGAGCAGTTCTTC.

V and J are TRBV7-3 and TRBJ2-7, with 7 bases aligning to TRBD2. The CDR3 has 14 amino acids. The germline V gene has CDR1 SGHTA and CDR2 FQGTGA. J was trimmed by 1 base and V by 9 bases; bases with no gene match: 9. The DNA of the CDR3 is TGTGCCAGTGCCCAGGTAGCGGGTTCCTACGAGCAGTACTTC. Translating it yields CASAQVAGSYEQYF.